These 31 T cell receptor beta chains originate from one sample sequenced in a study of T cells after yellow fever vaccination. Each CDR3 protein is one row after TCRdb ran MiXCR on the 5' RACE reads. The data contain some 240,000 distinct CDR3 sequences, about 5.2% of them seen just once; the ten biggest clones take up under 3.5%. Here the sequenced sample was CD4+ T cells sorted from PBMCs, taken on the day of the yellow fever booster vaccination. Receptor source: a man younger than 35 who received the YFV17D yellow fever vaccine.

The rearrangement uses TRBV12-3 or TRBV12-4 and TRBJ2-1; D unclear. The CDR3 runs to 14 residues. V was pared by 1 base and J by 11 bases, with 15 bases between. The CDR3 protein is CASSLGTGMGKQFF. The CDR3 nucleotides read TGTGCCAGCAGTTTAGGGACCGGCATGGGAAAGCAGTTCTTC.

This chain uses TRBV20-1 with TRBJ1-1, with D perhaps matching TRBD1 (6 bases). From germline, CDR1 is DFQATT and CDR2 SNEGSKA (reference sequence). V lost 3 bases, J lost 2 bases, and 25 bases lay in between. This CDR3 comprises 18 residues. The CDR3 DNA is TGCAGTGCTAGTGCTCGTTTGGGGGGCGCGGGGTTCAACACTGAAGCTTTCTTT. Residues: CSASARLGGAGFNTEAFF.

This clonotype was recorded many times. This chain connects TRBV14 to TRBJ2-7; D may be TRBD1 or TRBD2 (5 bases each). Germline CDR1 and CDR2: SGHDN and FVKESK. Between the trimmed V and J ends, which lost 4 bases and 0 bases, there was a span of 13 bases. The CDR3 is 15 amino acids. Here the CDR3 DNA reads TGTGCCAGCAGCCCCCGGGGCCAAGCCTCCTACGAGCAGTACTTC. It specifies CASSPRGQASYEQYF. Full variable domain (remainder filled in from reference TRBV14 and TRBJ2-7): EAGVTQFPSHSVIEKGQTVTLRCDPISGHDNLYWYRRVMGKEIKFLLHFVKESKQDESGMPNNRFLAERTGGTYSTLKVQPAELEDSGVYFCASSPRGQASYEQYFGPGTRLTVT.

This clonotype was picked up many times. The chain recombines TRBV18 with TRBJ2-7; TRBD1 agrees at 11 bases. The CDR3 contains 16 residues. V gave up 1 base and J gave up 4 bases; unmatched junction bases: 6. Per the germline V gene, CDR1 is KGHSH and CDR2 is LQKENI. The CDR3 region has the DNA TGTGCCAGCTCACCACGGACAGGGGGCTATGGATACGAGCAGTACTTC. The encoded protein is CASSPRTGGYGYEQYF.

This chain links TRBV24-1 with TRBJ2-2; 8 bases are shared with TRBD1. The CDR3 has 16 residues. J gave up 3 bases and V 6 bases, and 8 bases lay outside the gene matches. Germline V gene lookup returns CDR1 KGHDR and CDR2 SFDVKD. CDR3 in DNA: TGTGCCACCAGTCCCGGACAGGGTTATTACACCGGGGAGCTGTTTTTT. Translation gives CATSPGQGYYTGELFF.

This clonotype appeared a few times. The chain employs TRBV5-1 and TRBJ1-3, with TRBD1 as a possible D gene (5 bases). Trimming removed 4 bases from V and 5 bases from J, with 10 bases in between. This CDR3 contains 13 residues. Per the germline V gene, CDR1 is SGHRS and CDR2 is YFSETQ. The CDR3 protein is CASSLDSRNTIYF. The CDR3 DNA follows: TGCGCCAGCAGCCTTGACAGTAGAAACACCATATATTTT.

This clonotype was found a few times. V is TRBV18 and J is TRBJ1-6; D gene ambiguous. CDR1 is KGHSH, CDR2 LQKENI, per germline. CDR3 size: 14 residues. Trimming pared 4 bases from V and 7 bases from J, leaving 11 bases between. DNA of the CDR3: TGTGCCAGCTCACTCCTCCCTCCGAATTCACCCCTCCACTTT. Its protein product is CASSLLPPNSPLHF.

V and J are TRBV6-1 and TRBJ1-5; 7 bases are shared with TRBD1. With 6 bases clipped from V and 6 bases from J, the junction kept 8 bases outside the gene matches. Germline CDR1 reads MNHNS; CDR2 reads SASEGT. CDR3 length: 14 amino acids. The CDR3 region has the DNA TGTGCCAGCAGGACTCTAGGGGGCGGTCAGCCCCAGCATTTT. Protein product: CASRTLGGGQPQHF.

This chain joins TRBV29-1 and TRBJ1-1; TRBD1 is a possible D gene (5 bases). V lost 7 bases and J lost 5, with 20 bases in between. Per germline, CDR1 SQVTM and CDR2 ANQGSEA. This CDR3 comprises 14 residues. The CDR3 here is CSGVTGGVGTEAFF. The CDR3 DNA sequence: TGCAGCGGCGTAACGGGGGGGGTGGGGACTGAAGCTTTCTTT.

V and J are TRBV7-6 and TRBJ2-3, with D perhaps TRBD2 (6 bases). The CDR3 consists of 15 residues. Germline values: CDR1 SGHVS, CDR2 FNYEAQ. V lost 5 bases and J lost 1, with 13 bases in between. In DNA, the CDR3 is TGTGCCAGCAGCAAAGGCGGGGCCGGCACAGATACGCAGTATTTT. Protein product: CASSKGGAGTDTQYF.

Here the CDR3 DNA reads TGCGCCAGCAGCCAAGAAAGAGGACAGGGCTATGGCTACACCTTC. The encoded protein is CASSQERGQGYGYTF. This sequence joins TRBV4-3 and TRBJ1-2; 8 bases match TRBD1. The CDR3 runs 15 residues. With 0 bases clipped from V and 4 bases from J, the junction kept 4 bases outside the gene matches. The germline gives CDR1 LGHNA, CDR2 YSLEER.

The V gene is TRBV20-1, the J gene TRBJ1-2; D gene unclear. V was shortened by 0 bases and J by 4 bases, with 12 bases between the two germline ends. The CDR3 runs to 14 residues. Germline CDR1 and CDR2: DFQATT and SNEGSKA (reference sequence). The CDR3 spells CSARDPGFFYGYTF. The CDR3 region has the DNA TGCAGTGCTAGAGATCCGGGCTTCTTCTATGGCTACACCTTC.

This clonotype was detected only a few times. The rearrangement joins TRBV2 to TRBJ2-5; a weak D match, TRBD2 (6 bases). This CDR3 is 13 amino acids long. With 7 bases removed from V and 4 bases from J, the gap between germline ends came to 13 bases. Germline CDR1 is SNHLY and CDR2 is FYNNEI. CDR3 loop: CASTAVGGETQYF. The CDR3 coding sequence is TGTGCCAGCACCGCAGTGGGAGGAGAGACCCAGTACTTC.

Only a few counts were recorded for this clonotype. The V and J genes are TRBV5-1 and TRBJ1-1; 7 bases are shared with TRBD1. The CDR3 extends over 14 amino acids. Germline V gene lookup returns CDR1 SGHRS and CDR2 YFSETQ. Trimming removed 4 bases from V and 2 bases from J; junction bases left unmatched: 5. CDR3 DNA: TGCGCCAGCAGCACGACAGGGACCAACACTGAAGCTTTCTTT. Protein product: CASSTTGTNTEAFF.

The chain is built from TRBV20-1 and TRBJ2-1; D ambiguous. CDR3 length: 16 residues. CDR1 and CDR2 (germline): DFQATT, SNEGSKA (reference sequence). Trimming left V 3 bases short and J 5 bases short, with 20 bases between. The CDR3 region has the DNA TGCAGTGCTAGTCACCCGACCCGCCGGGCTGACAATGAGCAGTTCTTC. As protein: CSASHPTRRADNEQFF.

This clonotype has ten or more counts. This chain connects TRBV12-3 or TRBV12-4 to TRBJ1-1, with D possibly being TRBD1 (5 bases). The CDR3 runs 14 residues. V lost 5 bases to trimming and J lost 1 base, with 11 bases between them. In DNA form, the CDR3 reads TGTGCCAGCAGTGAGGGACGGTGGAACACTGAAGCTTTCTTT. It codes for CASSEGRWNTEAFF.

In its sample, this clonotype was seen a few times. CDR3 sequence (DNA): TGTGCCAGCAGTGAGTCGGCAGGGGGAGCTTTCTTT. Its protein product is CASSESAGGAFF. The rearrangement joins TRBV2 to TRBJ1-1, with 7 bases that match TRBD1. The germline CDR1 and CDR2 sequences are SNHLY and FYNNEI. The trim removed 3 bases at V and 10 bases at J, leaving 5 bases unmatched. The length of the CDR3 is 12 residues.

A few counts support this clonotype. The chain combines TRBV30 with TRBJ1-2, with 7 bases fitting TRBD1. There are 12 residues in the CDR3. The germline CDR1 and CDR2 sequences are GTSNPN and SVGIG (reference sequence). J was trimmed by 4 bases and V by 3 bases; bases with no gene match: 2. The CDR3 sequence is CAWRGQSYGYTF. CDR3 bases: TGTGCCTGGAGGGGACAGTCCTATGGCTACACCTTC.

The chain links TRBV12-3 or TRBV12-4 to TRBJ1-5; tentative D call: TRBD1 (6 bases). Deletions cut 1 base from V and 12 bases from J, with 19 bases between. CDR3 length equals 15 residues. CDR3 nucleotides: TGTGCCAGCAGTTTAGTCGGAGGGGGATACGACTACCAGCATTTT. Its translation is CASSLVGGGYDYQHF.

There are many counts of this clonotype. The gene calls are TRBV5-1 and TRBJ1-4, with TRBD1 identical over 7 bases. The V and J ends lost 4 bases and 8 bases, in that order; junction bases with no gene match: 11. The CDR3 has 15 amino acids. CDR1 and CDR2 from the germline V gene are SGHRS and YFSETQ. This CDR3 is CASSPLTGIEEKLFF. The CDR3 region has the DNA TGCGCCAGCAGCCCGCTGACAGGGATTGAGGAAAAACTGTTTTTT.

The chain has TRBV6-6 and TRBJ2-7; 8 bases match TRBD2. The V segment lost 6 bases and the J segment 2 bases; nucleotides outside the gene matches: 3. The CDR3 runs 13 residues. Germline V CDR1 and CDR2: MNHNY, SVGAGI (reference sequence). The CDR3 coding sequence is TGTGCCAGCAGGGAAGCGGGGGCCTACGAGCAGTACGTC. Amino acid sequence: CASREAGAYEQYV.

This clonotype has a handful of counts. The rearrangement uses TRBV7-2 and TRBJ2-7; D is unresolved. The CDR3 totals 12 residues. Trimming cost V 3 bases and J 10 bases, with 13 bases left between them. CDR1 is SGHTA and CDR2 is FQGNSA in the germline V gene. The CDR3 nucleotides read TGTGCCAGCAGCTTCGGCCGGAGTGGCCAGTACTTC. Translating it yields CASSFGRSGQYF.

A few counts support this clonotype. V usage is TRBV10-3 and J usage is TRBJ1-2; a weak D match, TRBD1 (5 bases). V was pared by 0 bases and J by 4 bases, with 9 bases between. The CDR3 runs 14 residues. Germline V CDR1 and CDR2: ENHRY, SYGVKD. The CDR3 is CAISESDRGYGYTF. The CDR3 bases are TGTGCCATCAGTGAGTCAGACAGAGGCTATGGCTACACCTTC.

Ten or more counts support this clonotype. The genes are TRBV19 and TRBJ2-3, with D perhaps matching TRBD2 (7 bases). V was trimmed by 4 bases and J by 4 bases, leaving 9 bases between them. Germline V gene data show CDR1 as LNHDA and CDR2 as SQIVND (reference sequence). CDR3 length equals 13 residues. Written as DNA, the CDR3 is TGTGCCAGTAGTACGGGGGGCCCAGATACGCAGTATTTT. Translating it yields CASSTGGPDTQYF. Together with reference TRBV19 and TRBJ2-3, the CDR3 gives the full variable domain: DGGITQSPKYLFRKEGQNVTLSCEQNLNHDAMYWYRQDPGQGLRLIYYSQIVNDFQKGDIAEGYSVSREKKESFPLTVTSAQKNPTAFYLCASSTGGPDTQYFGPGTRLTVL.

The rearrangement joins TRBV4-3 to TRBJ2-7, with 9 bases fitting TRBD2. The CDR3 extends over 15 amino acids. J gave up 2 bases and V 0 bases, and 2 bases lay outside the gene matches. Germline V gives CDR1 LGHNA, CDR2 YSLEER. CDR3 in amino acids: CASSQDASGAYEQYF. As DNA, the CDR3 is TGCGCCAGCAGCCAAGATGCTAGCGGGGCCTACGAGCAGTACTTC.

The chain uses TRBV4-3 and TRBJ1-2; TRBD1 is a possible D gene (6 bases). The CDR3 is 15 amino acids. V lost 5 bases to trimming and J lost 9 bases, with 22 bases between them. The germline V gene encodes CDR1 LGHNA and CDR2 YSLEER. The CDR3 region is CASSSYTGGPMRYTF. In nucleotides, the CDR3 is TGCGCCAGCAGCTCCTATACCGGGGGCCCTATGCGCTACACCTTC.

This clonotype came up many times. The CDR3 region is CSARSLAGGQETQYF. The CDR3 DNA reads TGCAGTGCTAGGAGTCTAGCGGGGGGGCAAGAGACCCAGTACTTC. J is TRBJ2-5 and V is TRBV20-1, with 12 nucleotides matching TRBD2. Germline lookup yields CDR1 DFQATT and CDR2 SNEGSKA (reference sequence). Trimming at V came to 3 bases and at J to 2 bases, leaving 4 bases not matched to a gene. The CDR3 extends over 15 amino acids.

This clonotype was seen repeatedly, ten times or more. J is TRBJ2-1 and V is TRBV10-3; 12 positions agree with TRBD2. The junction had 9 bases not matched to a gene; V was cut back by 2 bases and J by 7 bases. Germline-derived CDR1 and CDR2 are ENHRY and SYGVKD. The CDR3 has 17 residues. CDR3: CAISETPPSGGANEQFF. The CDR3 DNA reads TGTGCCATCAGTGAGACTCCGCCTAGCGGGGGGGCAAATGAGCAGTTCTTC.

This clonotype came up a few times. The V gene is TRBV19, the J gene TRBJ1-2; D call uncertain. CDR3 length: 13 amino acids. The germline V gene has CDR1 LNHDA and CDR2 SQIVND (reference sequence). V was shortened by 3 bases and J by 1 base, with 6 bases between the two germline ends. In DNA, the CDR3 is TGTGCCAGTAGTATGGATATTAACTATGGCTACACCTTC. It codes for CASSMDINYGYTF.

This clonotype has a handful of counts. The chain joins TRBV23-1 to TRBJ2-1; 14 nucleotides match TRBD2. Being an ORF, TRBV23-1 has a function that is uncertain. Germline trimming cut 4 bases from V and 5 bases from J; bases unmatched to any gene: 4. The CDR3 totals 16 residues. CDR3 loop: CASSPGTSGGDNEQFF. Here the CDR3 DNA reads TGCGCCAGCAGTCCGGGGACTAGCGGGGGAGACAATGAGCAGTTCTTC.

This clonotype was counted ten times or more. The chain joins TRBV27 to TRBJ1-1, with 7 bases matching TRBD1. With 3 bases clipped from V and 3 bases from J, the junction kept 7 bases outside the gene matches. In germline, CDR1 is MNHEY, CDR2 SMNVEV (reference sequence). CDR3 length: 15 residues. The DNA for the CDR3 is TGTGCCAGCAGTTTTTCGACAGGGACGTACACTGAAGCTTTCTTT. Amino acid sequence: CASSFSTGTYTEAFF.